The following is a T cell receptor beta chain sequence with its context. These data come from a study of blood T cell repertoires in COVID-19. Turning to the study itself: The samples span acute and convalescent COVID-19 from the United States, Italy and Spain. PBMCs, B-cell-depleted T cells, or T cells were the source of the cDNA or gDNA that made up the material.

V lost 6 bases and J 5 bases, leaving 6 bases between the germline ends. The CDR3 spans 11 residues. In the original analysis: Nucleated cell counts were estimated from reference gene primer amplification. Generated by immunoSEQ multiplex PCR, the TCRdb table keeps only in-frame clones and is missing some. The V and J calls and the clone size are those of that table, but D and trimming were determined from the DNA. The sample has about 360,000 clones, around 88% seen once; the top ten hold 7.1%. The sample comprised peripheral blood. The V gene is TRBV12-3 or TRBV12-4, the J gene TRBJ2-3; D call uncertain. The source is an older woman with COVID-19, enrolled during active disease. The CDR3: CASSAIDTQYF. The CDR3 nucleotides are TGTGCCAGCAGCGCGATAGATACGCAGTATTTT.